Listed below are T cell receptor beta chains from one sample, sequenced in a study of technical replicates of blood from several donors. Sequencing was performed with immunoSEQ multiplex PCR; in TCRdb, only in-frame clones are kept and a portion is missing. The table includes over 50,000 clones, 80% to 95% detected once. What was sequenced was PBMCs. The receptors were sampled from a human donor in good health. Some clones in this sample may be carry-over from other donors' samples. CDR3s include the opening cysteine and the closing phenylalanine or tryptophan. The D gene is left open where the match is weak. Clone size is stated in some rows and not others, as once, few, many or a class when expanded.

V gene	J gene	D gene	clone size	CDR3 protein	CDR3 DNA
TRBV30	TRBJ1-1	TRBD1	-	CAWSVKTLGQLNTEAFF	TGTGCCTGGAGTGTTAAGACTCTGGGACAGTTGAACACTGAAGCTTTCTTT
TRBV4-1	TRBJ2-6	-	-	CASSQIISGANVLTF	TGCGCCAGCAGCCAAATAATATCTGGGGCCAACGTCCTGACTTTC
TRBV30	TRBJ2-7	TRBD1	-	CACRTGGSYEQYF	TGTGCCTGCAGAACAGGGGGGTCCTACGAGCAGTACTTC
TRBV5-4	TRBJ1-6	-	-	CASSLQPTYNSPLHF	TGTGCCAGCAGCCTACAGCCCACCTATAATTCACCCCTCCACTTT
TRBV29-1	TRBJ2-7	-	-	CSARDFYEQYF	TGCAGCGCCCGGGACTTTTACGAGCAGTACTTC
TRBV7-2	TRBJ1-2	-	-	CASSLGDFGYTF	TGTGCCAGCAGCTTAGGGGACTTCGGCTACACCTTC
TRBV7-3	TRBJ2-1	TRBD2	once	CASSLDGGRLNEQFF	TGTGCCAGCAGCCTTGACGGCGGGAGGTTAAATGAGCAGTTCTTC
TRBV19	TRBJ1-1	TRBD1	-	CASSLGTGSEAFF	TGTGCCAGTAGCCTCGGGACAGGATCTGAAGCTTTCTTT
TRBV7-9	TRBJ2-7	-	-	CAGSGLHYEQYF	TGTGCCGGATCGGGACTGCACTACGAGCAGTACTTC
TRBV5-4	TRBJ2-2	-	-	CASSLPGFNTGELFF	TGTGCCAGCAGCCTGCCCGGGTTTAACACCGGGGAGCTGTTTTTT
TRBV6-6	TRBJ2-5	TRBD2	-	CASSDGLGETQYF	TGTGCCAGCAGCGACGGACTAGGGGAGACCCAGTACTTC
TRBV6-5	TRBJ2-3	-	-	CATSPTGALTDTQYF	TGTGCCACCAGCCCGACAGGCGCCTTAACAGATACGCAGTATTTT
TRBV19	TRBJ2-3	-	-	CASSNLVDSHTDTQYF	TGTGCCAGTAGTAATCTAGTCGACTCACACACAGATACGCAGTATTTT
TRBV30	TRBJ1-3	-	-	CASTSSGNTIYF	TGTGCCTCAACGAGCTCTGGAAACACCATATATTTT
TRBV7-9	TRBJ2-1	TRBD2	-	CASSGLAGGPNEQFF	TGTGCCAGCAGCGGACTAGCGGGGGGGCCAAATGAGCAGTTCTTC
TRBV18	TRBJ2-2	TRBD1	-	CASSPPGQGEVGELFF	TGTGCCAGCTCACCACCGGGACAGGGCGAAGTCGGGGAGCTGTTTTTT
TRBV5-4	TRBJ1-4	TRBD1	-	CASSQGQNNEKLFF	TGTGCCAGCAGCCAGGGACAGAATAATGAAAAACTGTTTTTT
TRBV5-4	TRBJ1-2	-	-	CASSGGGGGSLANYGYTF	TGTGCCAGCAGCGGGGGGGGTGGCGGATCTCTAGCTAACTATGGCTACACCTTC
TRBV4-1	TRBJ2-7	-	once	CASSLGRWNYEQYF	TGCGCCAGCAGCCTAGGCAGGTGGAACTACGAGCAGTACTTC
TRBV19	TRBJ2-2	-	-	CASSRGVDTGELFF	TGTGCCAGTAGTAGGGGAGTTGACACCGGGGAGCTGTTTTTT
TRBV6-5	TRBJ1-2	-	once	CASSQLGGEGYTF	TGTGCCAGCAGCCAACTCGGGGGAGAAGGCTACACCTTC
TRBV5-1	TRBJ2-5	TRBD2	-	CASSLAGAQETQYF	TGCGCCAGCAGCTTAGCGGGAGCGCAAGAGACCCAGTACTTC
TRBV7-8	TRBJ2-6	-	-	CASSTRDISGANVLTF	TGTGCCAGCAGCACCAGGGACATCTCTGGGGCCAACGTCCTGACTTTC
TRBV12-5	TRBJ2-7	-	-	CASGLVQSEQYF	TGTGCTAGTGGTTTGGTACAGAGCGAGCAGTACTTC
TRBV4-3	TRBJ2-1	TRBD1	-	CASSQRVVPGTGSSRYNEQFF	TGCGCCAGCAGCCAACGTGTTGTCCCCGGGACAGGCTCTTCGAGATACAATGAGCAGTTCTTC
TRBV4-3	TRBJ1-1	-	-	CASSQAHLNTEAFF	TGCGCCAGCAGCCAAGCACATCTTAACACTGAAGCTTTCTTT
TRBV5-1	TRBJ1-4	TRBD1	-	CASSLGTGREKLFF	TGCGCCAGCAGCTTGGGGACAGGGAGGGAAAAACTGTTTTTT
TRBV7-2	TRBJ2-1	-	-	CASSQQTGHAYNEQFF	TGTGCCAGCAGCCAGCAGACAGGTCACGCCTACAATGAGCAGTTCTTC
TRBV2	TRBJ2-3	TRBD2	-	CASSPGTSAQDTQYF	TGTGCCAGCAGTCCCGGGACTAGCGCCCAAGATACGCAGTATTTT
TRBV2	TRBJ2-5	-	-	CASTANRGGLGETQYF	TGTGCCAGCACCGCGAACAGGGGGGGATTGGGAGAGACCCAGTACTTC
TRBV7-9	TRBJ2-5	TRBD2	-	CASSAQAGGLRQETQYF	TGTGCCAGCAGCGCCCAAGCGGGGGGGCTCAGGCAAGAGACCCAGTACTTC
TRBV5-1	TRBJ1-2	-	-	CASSLDSGVGGYTF	TGCGCCAGCAGCTTGGATTCAGGGGTCGGAGGCTACACCTTC
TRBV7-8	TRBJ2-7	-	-	CASLPRGDSYEQYF	TGTGCCAGCCTCCCCAGGGGTGACAGTTACGAGCAGTACTTC